The next 24 T cell receptor beta chains were all read from a single sample in a study of human T cells and chemical hapten exposure. Time point specified: patch test 2, 6 weeks after DPC sensitization. Treatment of the sample: therapeutic diphenylcyclopropenone sensitization with weekly scalp DPC. TCRdb re-called the RACE reads with MiXCR, one entry per CDR3 protein. Of a few hundred thousand distinct CDR3 sequences listed, 6% to 7% are singletons. The sequencing used whole blood, collected in connection with sensitization to the hapten diphenylcyclopropenone (DPC). The origin of the receptors is a woman aged 18-29 years with alopecia areata. Some clones in this sample may be carry-over from other donors' samples.

This clonotype was seen only a few times. This chain joins TRBV5-1 and TRBJ2-5; 7 nucleotides align to TRBD1. Trimming removed 4 bases from V and 1 base from J; junction bases left unmatched: 7. Germline assignment: CDR1 SGHRS and CDR2 YFSETQ. This CDR3 comprises 15 residues. The CDR3 bases are TGCGCCAGCAGCCTACAGGGGCCACCCCAAGAGACCCAGTACTTC. Translated: CASSLQGPPQETQYF.

The chain combines TRBV4-1 with TRBJ1-3; 9 bases match TRBD1. This CDR3 contains 17 residues. V was pared by 5 bases and J by 2 bases, with 10 bases of the junction left unmatched. Looked up from germline, CDR1 is MGHRA and CDR2 is YSYEKL. The CDR3 nucleotides are TGCGCCAGCAGCAGACAGGGGGTAGTTTTGGCTGGAAACACCATATATTTT. It specifies CASSRQGVVLAGNTIYF.

This clonotype was seen at least ten times. This sequence joins TRBV28 and TRBJ2-3; 7 nucleotides line up with TRBD2. Germline V gene sequence: CDR1 MDHEN, CDR2 SYDVKM. The CDR3 length is 16 residues. The J segment lost 7 bases and the V segment lost 5 bases, leaving 15 bases of the junction unmatched. This CDR3 reads CASSAPTSETPYTQYF. CDR3 nucleotides: TGTGCCAGCAGTGCGCCAACTAGCGAAACACCATATACGCAGTATTTT. The variable domain in full, completed from reference TRBV28 and TRBJ2-3, reads DVKVTQSSRYLVKRTGEKVFLECVQDMDHENMFWYRQDPGLGLRLIYFSYDVKMKEKGDIPEGYSVSREKKERFSLILESASTNQTSMYLCASSAPTSETPYTQYFGPGTRLTVL.

This clonotype was found a few times. The rearrangement links TRBV27 to TRBJ1-6; the D gene is possibly TRBD1 (6 bases). CDR3 length equals 18 residues. In germline, CDR1 is MNHEY, CDR2 SMNVEV (reference sequence). The V end lost 7 bases, the J end lost 7 bases, and 26 bases lay between the germline ends. CDR3 sequence: CASNDAYAPDRVNSPLHF. The CDR3 DNA follows: TGTGCCAGCAACGACGCCTACGCTCCGGACAGAGTAAATTCACCCCTCCACTTT.

The chain links TRBV6-2 or TRBV6-3 to TRBJ2-3; the match to TRBD2 covers 16 bases. The trim removed 0 bases at V and 8 bases at J, leaving 17 bases unmatched. The CDR3 is 21 amino acids. The germline V gene encodes CDR1 MNHEY and CDR2 SVGEGT. The DNA for the CDR3 is TGTGCCAGCAGTTACTCGGGACTAGCGGGGGGGCCGACGACGAATGATGGTACGCAGTATTTT. Amino acids: CASSYSGLAGGPTTNDGTQYF.

The gene calls are TRBV6-1 and TRBJ1-5; D possibly corresponds to TRBD1 (5 bases). Germline assignment: CDR1 MNHNS and CDR2 SASEGT. V lost 5 bases, J lost 7 bases, and 21 bases lay in between. The CDR3 has 16 residues. The CDR3 loop is CASSLKRGGLEQPQHF. The CDR3 DNA reads TGTGCCAGCAGTCTCAAAAGGGGAGGGCTGGAACAGCCCCAGCATTTT.

The chain combines TRBV28 with TRBJ1-1; tentatively, D is TRBD1 (6 bases). V was trimmed by 7 bases and J by 2 bases, leaving 11 bases between them. Germline CDR1 MDHEN, CDR2 SYDVKM. The CDR3 length is 13 residues. The CDR3 is CASTIRGNTEAFF. CDR3 in DNA: TGTGCCAGCACCATCAGGGGAAACACTGAAGCTTTCTTT.

This clonotype was seen at least ten times. This chain uses TRBV20-1 with TRBJ1-4; D is uncertain. Trimming left V 2 bases short and J 5 bases short, with 9 bases between. The length of the CDR3 is 13 residues. Per the germline V gene, CDR1 is DFQATT and CDR2 is SNEGSKA (reference sequence). The CDR3 DNA sequence: TGCAGTGCTAGACCTAGGTTCAATGAAAAACTGTTTTTT. Translated: CSARPRFNEKLFF.

This clonotype was seen only a few times. In DNA form, the CDR3 reads TGCAGTGCTAGAGCTAGCGGGGGGGCCCTAGATACGCAGTATTTT. As protein: CSARASGGALDTQYF. The chain carries TRBV20-1 and TRBJ2-3; 12 bases match TRBD2. The CDR3 contains 15 residues. From germline, CDR1 is DFQATT and CDR2 SNEGSKA (reference sequence). Unmatched junction bases numbered 4, after V lost 1 base and J lost 5 bases.

This clonotype was seen more than once but under ten times. The chain combines TRBV15 with TRBJ2-3, with D unclear. The germline V gene has CDR1 LNHNV and CDR2 YYDKDF (reference sequence). V gave up 0 bases and J gave up 6 bases, with 13 bases separating them. The length of the CDR3 is 15 residues. In DNA form, the CDR3 reads TGTGCCACCAGCAGAGATCGGGCTTTTTCGGATACGCAGTATTTT. It translates to CATSRDRAFSDTQYF.

The chain carries TRBV7-3 and TRBJ2-7; 10 nucleotides line up with TRBD2. Trimming removed 5 bases from V and 2 bases from J; junction bases left unmatched: 9. The CDR3 sequence is 16 residues long. Looked up from germline, CDR1 is SGHTA and CDR2 is FQGTGA. The CDR3: CASSPSSGGAAYEQYF. The CDR3 coding sequence is TGTGCCAGCAGCCCTTCCAGCGGGGGGGCGGCCTACGAGCAGTACTTC.

This clonotype was counted between two and nine times. Here the CDR3 reads CASSVGLGRGASTDTQYF. The CDR3 region has the DNA TGTGCCAGCAGCGTCGGACTTGGGCGGGGGGCTAGCACAGATACGCAGTATTTT. The rearrangement uses TRBV9 and TRBJ2-3; TRBD2 aligns across 8 bases. Trimming removed 2 bases from V and 0 bases from J; junction bases left unmatched: 11. Per the germline V gene, CDR1 is SGDLS and CDR2 is YYNGEE. The CDR3 is made up of 18 amino acids.

This clonotype has at least ten counts. The chain has TRBV21-1 and TRBJ1-5; the table names TRBD1, a call not compared with the DNA. TRBV21-1 is classified as a pseudogene. This CDR3 has 19 residues. The CDR3 region is CASSKFKGKGPLDNQPQHF. DNA for the CDR3: TGTGCCAGCAGCAAATTTAAAGGGAAGGGGCCGCTGGACAATCAGCCCCAGCATTTT.

The genes are TRBV10-3 and TRBJ2-7, with D tentatively TRBD1 or TRBD2 (5 bases each). With 5 bases removed from V and 2 bases from J, the gap between germline ends came to 16 bases. The CDR3 consists of 15 residues. The germline V gene encodes CDR1 ENHRY and CDR2 SYGVKD. The CDR3 nucleotides read TGTGCCATCAGTCCCACGGGACGGACGACCTACGAGCAGTACTTC. It encodes CAISPTGRTTYEQYF.

In its sample, this clonotype was seen many times. This chain uses TRBV6-5 with TRBJ1-5; D might be TRBD1 (5 bases). There are 13 residues in the CDR3. Between the trimmed V and J ends, which lost 10 bases and 5 bases, there was a span of 15 bases. Germline CDR1 and CDR2: MNHEY and SVGAGI. The CDR3 DNA follows: TGTGCCACTAAAGGGACCGAGTATCAGCCCCAGCATTTT. It encodes CATKGTEYQPQHF.

In its sample, this clonotype was seen once. CDR3 sequence: CASSWTEGANVLTF. CDR3 nucleotide sequence: TGCGCCAGCAGCTGGACAGAGGGGGCCAACGTCCTGACTTTC. The chain uses TRBV5-1 and TRBJ2-6; D perhaps matches TRBD1 (6 bases). Germline values: CDR1 SGHRS, CDR2 YFSETQ. Trimming stripped 3 bases from V and 4 bases from J, with 8 bases between. The CDR3 is made up of 14 amino acids.

Many counts were recorded for this clonotype. The rearrangement uses TRBV7-2 and TRBJ1-3; D unclear. This CDR3 spans 16 amino acids. Germline V lookup: CDR1 SGHTA, CDR2 FQGNSA. Trimming removed 1 base from V and 1 base from J, with 11 bases in between. The CDR3 nucleotides are TGTGCCAGCAGCTTAGAATTAGGGATATCTGGAAACACCATATATTTT. This translates into CASSLELGISGNTIYF.

The genes are TRBV5-6 and TRBJ1-1; tentative D call: TRBD1 (6 bases). V lost 0 bases and J 5 bases, leaving 14 bases between the germline ends. Germline CDR1 is SGHDT and CDR2 is YYEEEE. The CDR3 is 15 residues long. CDR3 sequence reads: CASSLVLAGATEAFF. Written as DNA, the CDR3 is TGTGCCAGCAGCTTGGTTCTCGCAGGGGCTACTGAAGCTTTCTTT.

This chain joins TRBV7-2 and TRBJ2-3; 7 bases fit TRBD2. The germline V gene encodes CDR1 SGHTA and CDR2 FQGNSA. V shed 3 bases, J shed 6 bases, and the junction held 9 bases outside the gene matches. There are 15 residues in the CDR3. This chain's CDR3 is CASSFWTGGLDTQYF. CDR3 bases: TGTGCCAGCAGCTTTTGGACGGGGGGTCTCGATACGCAGTATTTT.

Many counts were recorded for this clonotype. The gene calls are TRBV18 and TRBJ1-3; 7 bases are shared with TRBD1. After removal of 6 bases from V and 0 bases from J, the junction contained 8 bases not matched to a gene. Germline CDR1 KGHSH, CDR2 LQKENI. CDR3 length: 16 amino acids. CDR3 residues: CASSPEGGFSGNTIYF. The DNA for the CDR3 is TGTGCCAGCTCTCCAGAAGGGGGCTTCTCTGGAAACACCATATATTTT.

This clonotype was counted at least ten times. V and J are TRBV6-5 and TRBJ2-1; 7 bases are a match to TRBD2. From germline, CDR1 is MNHEY and CDR2 SVGAGI. The CDR3 has 17 residues. Trimming removed 6 bases from V and 0 bases from J; junction bases left unmatched: 11. The chain's CDR3 is CASSRRAAGHSYNEQFF. The DNA for the CDR3 is TGTGCCAGCAGCCGCCGTGCAGCGGGGCACTCCTACAATGAGCAGTTCTTC.

This chain joins TRBV2 and TRBJ1-4; D perhaps matches TRBD1 (5 bases). This CDR3 is 18 amino acids long. Trimming cost V 9 bases and J 5 bases, with 28 bases left between them. The germline V gene encodes CDR1 SNHLY and CDR2 FYNNEI. This CDR3 is CASCAVGNPGRRNEKLFF. The CDR3 DNA reads as TGTGCCAGTTGCGCCGTGGGGAACCCGGGACGGAGAAATGAAAAACTGTTTTTT.

This clonotype was observed a few times. The chain employs TRBV27 and TRBJ1-5; D is perhaps TRBD1 (5 bases). Trimming removed 5 bases from V and 2 bases from J, with 13 bases in between. CDR3 length: 15 amino acids. Germline V lookup: CDR1 MNHEY, CDR2 SMNVEV (reference sequence). The CDR3 is CASSRSPGGNQPQHF. CDR3 sequence (DNA): TGTGCCAGCAGTCGCTCACCGGGGGGCAATCAGCCCCAGCATTTT.

This clonotype was detected ten times or more. CDR3 region: CASSLTGYRNQPQHF. CDR3 sequence (DNA): TGCGCCAGCAGCTTAACCGGGTACCGCAATCAGCCCCAGCATTTT. This chain connects TRBV5-1 to TRBJ1-5; D gene uncertain. The CDR3 spans 15 residues. V was cut by 2 bases and J by 2 bases, with 11 bases left in between. Germline values: CDR1 SGHRS, CDR2 YFSETQ.